Presented here are 32 T cell receptor beta chains from one specimen sequenced in a study of OX40 agonist ivuxolimab in advanced cancers. Here immunoSEQ multiplex PCR was the method, and the copy in TCRdb shows in-frame clones only, minus some. Of 80,000 to 95,000 clones listed, about 91% are singletons. Sample: CD4+ or CD8+ T cells sorted from blood, taken in a trial of the OX40 agonist ivuxolimab. The receptors come from an adult with an advanced solid tumor such as melanoma, head and neck, liver or kidney cancer.

The V gene is TRBV10-1, the J gene TRBJ2-3; D is undetermined. CDR3 length: 12 residues. Germline CDR1 reads WNHNN; CDR2 reads SYGVQD (reference sequence). Trimming removed 3 bases from V and 4 bases from J, with 5 bases in between. Here the CDR3 DNA reads TGCGCCAGCAGTGATGAATCAGATACGCAGTATTTT. This codes for CASSDESDTQYF.

This clone was seen only once. The CDR3 DNA sequence: TGTGCCAGCAGTTACTCGGTTGGGGTGTACGAGCAGTACTTC. Translating it yields CASSYSVGVYEQYF. This chain links TRBV6-5 with TRBJ2-7; no reliable D call. The CDR3 extends over 14 amino acids. Germline V gene sequence: CDR1 MNHEY, CDR2 SVGAGI. V shed 0 bases and J shed 4 bases, with 10 bases lying between them.

The rearrangement joins TRBV7-3 to TRBJ2-2; D may correspond to TRBD1 or TRBD2 (5 bases each). CDR1 is SGHTA and CDR2 is FQGTGA in the germline V gene. The CDR3 loop spans 15 amino acids. Trimming cost V 0 bases and J 3 bases, with 8 bases left between them. CDR3 sequence: CASSLTRDDTGELFF. The CDR3 coding sequence is TGTGCCAGCAGCTTAACCCGGGACGACACCGGGGAGCTGTTTTTT.

The chain recombines TRBV9 with TRBJ1-6; D uncertain. The CDR3 loop spans 16 amino acids. Looked up from germline, CDR1 is SGDLS and CDR2 is YYNGEE. The V end was cut by 1 base, the J end by 9 bases, with 17 bases between. The CDR3 nucleotides read TGTGCCAGCAGCGTAAATGGGGATCCGACGAGTTCACCCCTCCACTTT. It is translated as CASSVNGDPTSSPLHF.

The chain employs TRBV9 and TRBJ2-1, with D perhaps matching TRBD1 or TRBD2 (5 bases each). V was pared by 4 bases and J by 2 bases, with 13 bases between. Germline V gene lookup returns CDR1 SGDLS and CDR2 YYNGEE. This CDR3 is built from 15 residues. The CDR3 loop reads CASSFGTRPYNEQFF. In DNA, the CDR3 is TGTGCCAGCAGCTTCGGGACCAGACCCTACAATGAGCAGTTCTTC.

This chain links TRBV6-5 with TRBJ2-5; TRBD1 or TRBD2 may be the D gene (6 bases each). Germline lookup yields CDR1 MNHEY and CDR2 SVGAGI. Deletions cut 1 base from V and 5 bases from J, with 14 bases between. The CDR3 runs to 15 residues. The CDR3 region has the DNA TGTGCCAGCAGTTACTACGGGGGCGAGCACGAGACCCAGTACTTC. Translated, it gives CASSYYGGEHETQYF.

The rearrangement uses TRBV5-4 and TRBJ2-1; 12 bases agree with TRBD2. Per germline, CDR1 SGHNT and CDR2 YYREEE (reference sequence). V lost 4 bases and J lost 2; bases outside the gene matches: 4. The CDR3 extends over 16 amino acids. The CDR3 DNA sequence: TGTGCCAGCAGCCGGACTAGCGGGACACCCTACAATGAGCAGTTCTTC. It codes for CASSRTSGTPYNEQFF.

This clone was seen only once. This chain connects TRBV19 to TRBJ1-4; TRBD1 might be the D (5 bases). The CDR3 has 16 amino acids. Germline CDR1 LNHDA, CDR2 SQIVND (reference sequence). The ends were cut back, 3 bases at V and 6 bases at J, with 17 bases in the middle. CDR3 nucleotide sequence: TGTGCCAGTAGTATCGGCTCGACAGCCCTTTATGAAAAACTGTTTTTT. Protein: CASSIGSTALYEKLFF.

This clone has a single count. J is TRBJ2-7 and V is TRBV7-8; TRBD1 matches 10 bases. The ends lost 5 bases at V and 7 bases at J; junction bases unmatched: 17. CDR3 length equals 17 residues. Germline-derived CDR1 and CDR2 are SGHVS and FQNEAQ. CDR3 sequence (DNA): TGTGCCAGCAGCCCACTCCCCACCGGGACAGGGGTTCGTGAGCAGTACTTC. This translates into CASSPLPTGTGVREQYF. The full variable domain, with the rest looked up from reference TRBV7-8 and TRBJ2-7, is GAGVSQSPRYKVAKRGQDVALRCDPISGHVSLFWYQQALGQGPEFLTYFQNEAQLDKSGLPSDRFFAERPEGSVSTLKIQRTQQEDSAVYLCASSPLPTGTGVREQYFGPGTRLTVT.

The chain employs TRBV18 and TRBJ1-2; no definite D call. The CDR3 totals 14 residues. Germline-derived CDR1 and CDR2 are KGHSH and LQKENI. The V and J ends lost 6 bases and 4 bases respectively, with 15 bases between them. Here the CDR3 reads CASSPRLAGYGYTF. CDR3 sequence (DNA): TGTGCCAGCTCCCCAAGGTTGGCGGGCTATGGCTACACCTTC. The full variable domain, with the rest looked up from reference TRBV18 and TRBJ1-2, is NAGVMQNPRHLVRRRGQEARLRCSPMKGHSHVYWYRQLPEEGLKFMVYLQKENIIDESGMPKERFSAEFPKEGPSILRIQQVVRGDSAAYFCASSPRLAGYGYTFGSGTRLTVV.

Remarks on this clone: At one end, the junction sequence differs from germline, possibly due to a read error. The V and J genes are TRBV7-8 and TRBJ1-1; 8 bases agree with TRBD1. Germline CDR1 reads SGHVS; CDR2 reads FQNEAQ. CDR3 length: 14 amino acids. CDR3 DNA: TGTGCCAGCAGCTCGAGGACAGGGAACCCTGAAGCTTTCTTT. Protein product: CASSSRTGNPEAFF.

This clone was seen a single time. This rearrangement joins TRBV15 to TRBJ2-5; perhaps TRBD2 as D (6 bases). CDR1 LNHNV and CDR2 YYDKDF come from the germline V gene (reference sequence). The V gene lost 0 bases and the J gene lost 2 bases, with 13 bases spanning the gap. CDR3 length: 16 amino acids. CDR3 residues: CATSRDGGSPQETQYF. DNA for the CDR3: TGTGCCACCAGCAGAGATGGAGGGTCTCCGCAAGAGACCCAGTACTTC.

The CDR3 coding sequence is TGTGCCAGCAGCAAAGCGCGACAGGGCATTGAAGCTTTCTTT. Protein: CASSKARQGIEAFF. V gene TRBV21-1 combines with J gene TRBJ1-1; TRBD1, the D gene given by the table, was not confirmed from the DNA. TRBV21-1 is annotated as a pseudogene. The length of the CDR3 is 14 residues.

This clone has just one count. V gene TRBV5-1 combines with J gene TRBJ2-7; D not certain. CDR3 length: 13 residues. The V end was cut by 2 bases, the J end by 6 bases, with 12 bases between. Germline CDR1 and CDR2: SGHRS and YFSETQ. The CDR3 DNA sequence: TGCGCCAGCAGCTTCGACCCCCTGGGCGAGCAGTACTTC. Residues: CASSFDPLGEQYF.

V gene TRBV19 combines with J gene TRBJ1-1; TRBD1 is a possible D gene (5 bases). V was pared by 6 bases and J by 1 base, with 9 bases between. The CDR3 runs to 13 residues. Germline CDR1 LNHDA, CDR2 SQIVND (reference sequence). Here the CDR3 DNA reads TGTGCCAGTAGCCTCCAGGGGAACACTGAAGCTTTCTTT. This encodes CASSLQGNTEAFF.

The chain combines TRBV18 with TRBJ2-7; D uncertain. The CDR3 has 12 amino acids. From germline, CDR1 is KGHSH and CDR2 LQKENI. Trimming shortened V by 2 bases and J by 1 base, and 3 bases separated the two germline ends. This chain's CDR3 is CASSPGSYEQYF. CDR3 DNA: TGTGCCAGCTCACCAGGTTCCTACGAGCAGTACTTC. The full variable domain, its missing parts supplied by reference TRBV18 and TRBJ2-7, is NAGVMQNPRHLVRRRGQEARLRCSPMKGHSHVYWYRQLPEEGLKFMVYLQKENIIDESGMPKERFSAEFPKEGPSILRIQQVVRGDSAAYFCASSPGSYEQYFGPGTRLTVT.

This rearrangement joins TRBV6-5 to TRBJ1-1, with 8 bases identical to TRBD1. The germline V gene encodes CDR1 MNHEY and CDR2 SVGAGI. Unmatched junction bases numbered 7, after V lost 6 bases and J lost 4 bases. The CDR3 is made up of 14 amino acids. In nucleotides, the CDR3 is TGTGCCAGCAGGACTATTCAGGGGGCCACTGAAGCTTTCTTT. Translation: CASRTIQGATEAFF.

The V call is TRBV9, the J call TRBJ2-3; 7 nucleotides align to TRBD1. V lost 0 bases to trimming and J lost 5 bases; unmatched junction nucleotides: 3. Looked up from germline, CDR1 is SGDLS and CDR2 is YYNGEE. The CDR3 runs 14 residues. CDR3 amino acids: CASSVEGGKDTQYF. CDR3 DNA sequence: TGTGCCAGCAGCGTAGAAGGGGGCAAAGATACGCAGTATTTT.

The V gene is TRBV2, the J gene TRBJ2-2; perhaps TRBD2 as D (5 bases). Deletions cut 4 bases from V and 0 bases from J, with 9 bases between. Per germline, CDR1 SNHLY and CDR2 FYNNEI. This CDR3 has 15 residues. The CDR3, as DNA: TGTGCCAGCAGTGGTCGGGGTCCGAACACCGGGGAGCTGTTTTTT. It encodes CASSGRGPNTGELFF.

V and J are TRBV5-6 and TRBJ1-2; TRBD1 matches at 10 bases. V lost 4 bases and J lost 6; bases outside the gene matches: 6. Germline loops: CDR1 SGHDT, CDR2 YYEEEE. The CDR3 has 14 residues. The CDR3 DNA reads as TGTGCCAGCAGCGTCGACAGGGGGCTCCATGGCTACACCTTC. This translates into CASSVDRGLHGYTF.

The CDR3, as DNA: TGTGCCAGCAGTCCGGGGCCCTCCTCTGGGGCCAACGTCCTGACTTTC. Translation: CASSPGPSSGANVLTF. The chain employs TRBV5-4 and TRBJ2-6; D tentatively reads TRBD1 or TRBD2 (5 bases each). V lost 5 bases to trimming and J lost 0 bases, with 12 bases between them. The germline gives CDR1 SGHNT, CDR2 YYREEE (reference sequence). This CDR3 comprises 16 residues.

The gene calls are TRBV19 and TRBJ2-3, with a weak D call TRBD1 (6 bases). From germline, CDR1 is LNHDA and CDR2 SQIVND (reference sequence). The V and J ends lost 7 bases and 1 base respectively, with 9 bases between them. This CDR3 region has 13 residues. CDR3 sequence: CASNRVGTDTQYF. The CDR3 DNA is TGTGCCAGTAACAGGGTCGGCACAGATACGCAGTATTTT.

In nucleotides, the CDR3 is TGTGCCAGCTCACCACCGACTGGCGAGCAGTACTTC. Translation gives CASSPPTGEQYF. This sequence joins TRBV18 and TRBJ2-5; no clear D gene. The J call is in doubt because the DNA end fits TRBJ2-7 better. Germline CDR1 reads KGHSH; CDR2 reads LQKENI. CDR3 length: 12 amino acids.

The chain has TRBV6-6 and TRBJ2-7, with 7 bases aligning to TRBD1. The CDR3 contains 15 residues. Germline CDR1 MNHNY, CDR2 SVGAGI (reference sequence). V lost 5 bases to trimming and J lost 0 bases; unmatched junction nucleotides: 7. CDR3 in amino acids: CASSAHGQVSYEQYF. The CDR3 DNA sequence: TGTGCCAGCAGTGCCCACGGACAGGTCTCCTACGAGCAGTACTTC.

The CDR3 here is CASSIQGGNQPQHF. In nucleotides, the CDR3 is TGTGCCAGTAGTATACAGGGCGGCAATCAGCCCCAGCATTTT. The chain is built from TRBV19 and TRBJ1-5; TRBD1 might be the D (5 bases). The length of the CDR3 is 14 residues. The germline gives CDR1 LNHDA, CDR2 SQIVND (reference sequence). The V and J ends lost 2 bases and 2 bases respectively, with 7 bases between them.

This clone was seen only once. This chain joins TRBV5-4 and TRBJ2-5; perhaps TRBD2 as D (7 bases). This CDR3 is built from 14 residues. Trimming shortened V by 4 bases and J by 5 bases, and 15 bases separated the two germline ends. Germline V gene data show CDR1 as SGHNT and CDR2 as YYREEE (reference sequence). The CDR3 coding sequence is TGTGCCAGCAGCGAAAAGGGGGGGGTGGAGACCCAGTACTTC. Its protein is CASSEKGGVETQYF.

This chain connects TRBV19 to TRBJ1-3; no reliable D call. In germline, CDR1 is LNHDA, CDR2 SQIVND (reference sequence). The CDR3 has 12 residues. V was pared by 6 bases and J by 4 bases, with 7 bases between. CDR3 amino acids: CASRSVGNTIYF. In nucleotides, the CDR3 is TGTGCCAGTAGGTCTGTAGGAAACACCATATATTTT.

The chain carries TRBV11-2 and TRBJ1-5; 7 bases are a match to TRBD1. Looked up from germline, CDR1 is SGHAT and CDR2 is FQNNGV. V shed 5 bases, J shed 3 bases, and the junction held 7 bases outside the gene matches. CDR3 length equals 15 residues. The CDR3 sequence: CASSAGTVPNQPQHF. The CDR3 coding sequence is TGTGCCAGCAGCGCCGGGACAGTTCCCAATCAGCCCCAGCATTTT. Complete variable domain (other parts from reference TRBV11-2 and TRBJ1-5): EAGVAQSPRYKIIEKRQSVAFWCNPISGHATLYWYQQILGQGPKLLIQFQNNGVVDDSQLPKDRFSAERLKGVDSTLKIQPAKLEDSAVYLCASSAGTVPNQPQHFGDGTRLSIL.

The J gene is TRBJ1-1, the V gene TRBV19; D unresolved. The CDR3 has 13 residues. Per germline, CDR1 LNHDA and CDR2 SQIVND (reference sequence). The germline V and J ends were trimmed by 2 bases and 1 base, with 5 bases remaining between them. The CDR3 protein is CASSINWNTEAFF. DNA of the CDR3: TGTGCCAGTAGTATAAATTGGAACACTGAAGCTTTCTTT.

This chain joins TRBV18 and TRBJ1-1; D possibly corresponds to TRBD1 (6 bases). CDR3 length: 14 residues. Germline V CDR1 and CDR2: KGHSH, LQKENI. The V and J ends lost 6 bases and 4 bases respectively, with 15 bases between them. Here the CDR3 reads CASSRVEGVTEAFF. The CDR3 coding sequence is TGTGCCAGCTCCCGCGTTGAGGGGGTCACTGAAGCTTTCTTT.

The chain carries TRBV15 and TRBJ2-1; D may be TRBD1 (5 bases). The V gene lost 3 bases and the J gene lost 7 bases, with 25 bases spanning the gap. Germline CDR1 and CDR2: LNHNV and YYDKDF (reference sequence). The CDR3 covers 18 residues. The CDR3 loop reads CATSSKPSQGFSYNEQFF. The CDR3 DNA follows: TGTGCCACCAGCAGCAAGCCGTCGCAGGGATTTAGTTATAATGAGCAGTTCTTC.

The chain couples TRBV6-5 to TRBJ1-6, with a weak D call TRBD1 (6 bases). The CDR3 runs to 15 residues. Germline-derived CDR1 and CDR2 are MNHEY and SVGAGI. V was clipped by 5 bases and J by 7 bases, with 15 bases between them. DNA of the CDR3: TGTGCCAGCAGTGCTACAGGGTTGCAAAATTCACCCCTCCACTTT. Translated: CASSATGLQNSPLHF.